The 19 T cell receptor beta chains presented below share a single source sample, sequenced in a study of human T cells and chemical hapten exposure. TCRdb independently ran MiXCR on the RACE reads; one entry per CDR3 protein. The table has 65,000 to 80,000 distinct CDR3 sequences, 10% to 13% seen once. The time point: patch test 1, 2 weeks after DPC sensitization. Indicated treatment: therapeutic diphenylcyclopropenone sensitization with weekly scalp DPC. The input for sequencing was whole blood, taken in connection with sensitization to the hapten diphenylcyclopropenone (DPC). These receptors were obtained from a woman between 50 and 59 years old with alopecia areata. Some clones in this sample may be carry-over from other donors' samples.

J is TRBJ1-1 and V is TRBV5-4; D uncertain. This CDR3 comprises 13 residues. V was shortened by 4 bases and J by 1 base, with 8 bases between the two germline ends. Germline V gene sequence: CDR1 SGHNT, CDR2 YYREEE (reference sequence). CDR3 amino acids: CASSIQWNTEAFF. DNA of the CDR3: TGTGCCAGCAGCATCCAGTGGAACACTGAAGCTTTCTTT. Supplemented by reference TRBV5-4 and TRBJ1-1, the full variable domain reads ETGVTQSPTHLIKTRGQQVTLRCSSQSGHNTVSWYQQALGQGPQFIFQYYREEENGRGNFPPRFSGLQFPNYSSELNVNALELDDSALYLCASSIQWNTEAFFGQGTRLTVV.

This clonotype has just a few counts. This chain uses TRBV6-5 with TRBJ2-6; 7 bases line up with TRBD1. The junction had 8 bases not matched to a gene; V was cut back by 0 bases and J by 3 bases. The germline gives CDR1 MNHEY, CDR2 SVGAGI. The CDR3 loop spans 18 amino acids. The CDR3, as DNA: TGTGCCAGCAGTTACTCGAGAACAGGGGTCTTTGGGGCCAACGTCCTGACTTTC. Residues: CASSYSRTGVFGANVLTF.

On this clonotype itself: This clone may be a read error of a much larger clone one base away. V gene TRBV3-1 combines with J gene TRBJ2-1; 10 bases match TRBD2. Germline V gene lookup returns CDR1 LGHDT and CDR2 YNNKEL (reference sequence). The CDR3 extends over 16 amino acids. The CDR3 region has the DNA TGTGTCAGCAGCCAAGATAGACTAGCGGGCCGACATGAGCAGTTCTTC. Its translation: CVSSQDRLAGRHEQFF.

The rearrangement uses TRBV29-1 and TRBJ1-1, with a weak D call TRBD1 (6 bases). Germline CDR1 reads SQVTM; CDR2 reads ANQGSEA. The CDR3 covers 13 residues. The V end was cut by 7 bases, the J end by 1 base, with 13 bases between. In nucleotides, the CDR3 is TGCAGCGCTTCACAGGGTCGGAACACTGAAGCTTTCTTT. Its protein product is CSASQGRNTEAFF.

This clonotype was observed a handful of times. The rearrangement joins TRBV5-1 to TRBJ2-1, with unresolved D. This CDR3 region has 14 residues. V was clipped by 0 bases and J by 7 bases, with 11 bases between them. Germline V gives CDR1 SGHRS, CDR2 YFSETQ. The DNA for the CDR3 is TGCGCCAGCAGCTTGGTGCCGGCCGGTAATGAGCAGTTCTTC. Translated, it gives CASSLVPAGNEQFF.

The sample holds one count of this clonotype. The chain is built from TRBV9 and TRBJ2-7; D is ambiguous. This CDR3 spans 14 amino acids. Germline V lookup: CDR1 SGDLS, CDR2 YYNGEE. V gave up 0 bases and J gave up 5 bases, with 12 bases separating them. As DNA, the CDR3 is TGTGCCAGCAGCGTAGGGGTGCGGCCTCACGAGCAGTACTTC. It encodes CASSVGVRPHEQYF.

The chain links TRBV20-1 to TRBJ2-5, with TRBD2 matching over 11 bases. This CDR3 comprises 16 residues. Germline V gives CDR1 DFQATT, CDR2 SNEGSKA (reference sequence). V gave up 3 bases and J gave up 5 bases; unmatched junction bases: 11. The CDR3 here is CSARIVAGGSSETQYF. CDR3 DNA sequence: TGCAGTGCTAGGATAGTAGCGGGAGGGTCTTCGGAGACCCAGTACTTC.

The rearrangement joins TRBV29-1 to TRBJ2-1; no clear D. Per the germline V gene, CDR1 is SQVTM and CDR2 is ANQGSEA. CDR3 length equals 12 residues. The V and J ends lost 6 bases and 7 bases respectively, with 13 bases between them. CDR3 sequence reads: CSVVKVGNEQFF. The DNA of the CDR3 is TGCAGCGTCGTGAAGGTCGGGAATGAGCAGTTCTTC.

This clonotype occurred many times. The genes are TRBV2 and TRBJ1-1, with TRBD1 matching 9 bases. CDR1 SNHLY and CDR2 FYNNEI come from the germline V gene. The CDR3 contains 16 residues. The trim removed 3 bases at V and 3 bases at J, leaving 8 bases unmatched. This chain's CDR3 is CASSEGTGSSDTEAFF. The CDR3, as DNA: TGTGCCAGCAGTGAGGGGACAGGGTCGTCCGACACTGAAGCTTTCTTT.

This clonotype was found many times. The chain combines TRBV28 with TRBJ1-5; 9 bases line up with TRBD1. Germline CDR1 reads MDHEN; CDR2 reads SYDVKM. Germline trimming cut 3 bases from V and 4 bases from J; bases unmatched to any gene: 1. This CDR3 has 14 residues. This CDR3 reads CASSLGTGNQPQHF. CDR3 DNA: TGTGCCAGCAGTTTGGGGACAGGGAATCAGCCCCAGCATTTT.

The genes are TRBV9 and TRBJ2-3, with 7 bases fitting TRBD1. From germline, CDR1 is SGDLS and CDR2 YYNGEE. J lost 2 bases, V lost 3 bases, and 9 bases had no gene match. The CDR3 has 16 amino acids. DNA for the CDR3: TGTGCCAGCAGCGATAGGGCTCAGGGGGACACAGATACGCAGTATTTT. It is translated as CASSDRAQGDTDTQYF.

The CDR3 coding sequence is TGCGCCAGCAGCAGCGCGGGAGCTGGCACAGATACGCAGTATTTT. Amino acids: CASSSAGAGTDTQYF. The rearrangement uses TRBV5-1 and TRBJ2-3; 7 bases map to TRBD2. The germline V gene encodes CDR1 SGHRS and CDR2 YFSETQ. This CDR3 spans 15 amino acids. V was pared by 4 bases and J by 1 base, with 6 bases of the junction left unmatched.

The genes are TRBV29-1 and TRBJ2-7; D ambiguous. Germline loops: CDR1 SQVTM, CDR2 ANQGSEA. The CDR3 extends over 11 amino acids. With 5 bases removed from V and 5 bases from J, the gap between germline ends came to 10 bases. The DNA for the CDR3 is TGCAGCGTTCCAATAGGCAACGAGCAGTACTTC. The encoded protein is CSVPIGNEQYF.

This clonotype was detected ten times or more. V usage is TRBV28 and J usage is TRBJ2-7; tentative D call: TRBD1 (5 bases). The V gene lost 5 bases and the J gene lost 5 bases, with 13 bases spanning the gap. Germline CDR1 is MDHEN and CDR2 is SYDVKM. The length of the CDR3 is 13 residues. The CDR3 is CASSGAPVHEQYF. CDR3 nucleotide sequence: TGTGCCAGCAGTGGGGCCCCAGTCCACGAGCAGTACTTC.

Note on this clonotype: The germline gene is not matched at one end of the junction; a read error may be the cause. CDR3: CASSQGQAAYNEQFF. CDR3 bases: TGTGCTAGCAGCCAGGGACAGGCAGCCTACAATGAGCAGTTCTTC. The chain uses TRBV7-7 and TRBJ2-1; TRBD1 matches at 8 bases. The CDR3 is 15 residues long. Germline V gene data show CDR1 as SSHAT and CDR2 as FNYEAQ (reference sequence). Using reference TRBV7-7 and TRBJ2-1 for the parts outside the CDR3, the full variable domain is GAGVSQSPRYKVTKRGQDVTLRCDPISSHATLYWYQQALGQGPEFLTYFNYEAQPDKSGLPSDRFSAERPEGSISTLTIQRTEQRDSAMYRCASSQGQAAYNEQFFGPGTRLTVL.

V gene TRBV6-2 or TRBV6-3 combines with J gene TRBJ2-7, with TRBD2 matching 10 bases. CDR3 length equals 15 residues. Germline V lookup: CDR1 MNHEY, CDR2 SVGEGT. Trimming took 5 bases from V and 5 from J; bases not matched to a gene: 9. The CDR3 sequence is CASSTPSGRVDEQYF. The CDR3 region has the DNA TGTGCCAGCAGTACCCCGAGCGGGAGGGTCGACGAGCAGTACTTC.

This chain links TRBV27 with TRBJ2-3; D may be TRBD2 (7 bases). The CDR3 has 15 amino acids. V lost 7 bases, J lost 0 bases, and 14 bases lay in between. Germline V gene sequence: CDR1 MNHEY, CDR2 SMNVEV (reference sequence). This CDR3 reads CASTRGAASTDTQYF. CDR3 in DNA: TGTGCCAGCACTCGGGGGGCAGCTAGCACAGATACGCAGTATTTT.

The chain employs TRBV6-5 and TRBJ1-2; 9 bases are a match to TRBD1. The CDR3 is 15 amino acids. The V segment lost 5 bases and the J segment 2 bases; nucleotides outside the gene matches: 6. CDR1 and CDR2 (germline): MNHEY, SVGAGI. CDR3 region: CASSDWTGVNYGYTF. In nucleotides, the CDR3 is TGTGCCAGCAGTGACTGGACAGGGGTCAACTATGGCTACACCTTC.

This chain uses TRBV15 with TRBJ2-3; TRBD2 matches 14 bases. The CDR3 extends over 18 amino acids. The junction had 9 bases not matched to a gene; V was cut back by 5 bases and J by 2 bases. Germline CDR1 LNHNV, CDR2 YYDKDF (reference sequence). The CDR3 bases are TGTGCCACCAGCCGCCGGTTGGGACTAGCGGGAGTCACAGATACGCAGTATTTT. It encodes CATSRRLGLAGVTDTQYF.